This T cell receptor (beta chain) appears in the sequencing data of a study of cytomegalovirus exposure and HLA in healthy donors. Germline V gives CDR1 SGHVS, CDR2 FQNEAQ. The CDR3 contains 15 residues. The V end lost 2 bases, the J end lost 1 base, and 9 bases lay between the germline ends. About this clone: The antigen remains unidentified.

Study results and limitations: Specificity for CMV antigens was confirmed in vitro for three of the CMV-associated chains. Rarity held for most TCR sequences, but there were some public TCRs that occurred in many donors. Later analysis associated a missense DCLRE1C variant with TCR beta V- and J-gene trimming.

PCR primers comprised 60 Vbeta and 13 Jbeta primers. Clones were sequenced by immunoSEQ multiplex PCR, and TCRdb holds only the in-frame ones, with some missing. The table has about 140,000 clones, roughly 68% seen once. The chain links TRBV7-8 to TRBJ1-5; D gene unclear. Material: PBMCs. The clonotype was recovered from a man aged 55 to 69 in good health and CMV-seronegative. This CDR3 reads CASSLHSQSNQPQHF. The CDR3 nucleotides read TGTGCCAGCAGCTTACATAGCCAGAGCAATCAGCCCCAGCATTTT. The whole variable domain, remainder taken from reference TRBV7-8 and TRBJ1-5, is GAGVSQSPRYKVAKRGQDVALRCDPISGHVSLFWYQQALGQGPEFLTYFQNEAQLDKSGLPSDRFFAERPEGSVSTLKIQRTQQEDSAVYLCASSLHSQSNQPQHFGDGTRLSIL.